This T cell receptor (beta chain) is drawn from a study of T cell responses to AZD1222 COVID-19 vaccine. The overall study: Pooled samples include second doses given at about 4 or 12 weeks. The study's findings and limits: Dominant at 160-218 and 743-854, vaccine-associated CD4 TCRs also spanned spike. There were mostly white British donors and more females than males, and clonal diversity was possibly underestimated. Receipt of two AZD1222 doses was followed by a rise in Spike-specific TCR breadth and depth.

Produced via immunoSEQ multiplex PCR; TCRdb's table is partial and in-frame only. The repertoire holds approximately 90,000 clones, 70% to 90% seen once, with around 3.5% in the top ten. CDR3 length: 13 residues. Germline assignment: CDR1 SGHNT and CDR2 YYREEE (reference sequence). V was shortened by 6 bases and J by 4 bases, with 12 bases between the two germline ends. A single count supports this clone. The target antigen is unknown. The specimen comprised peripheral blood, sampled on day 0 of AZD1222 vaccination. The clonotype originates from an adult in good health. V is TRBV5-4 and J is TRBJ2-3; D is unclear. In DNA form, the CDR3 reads TGTGCCAGCACTACCGCGAGGTCAGATACGCAGTATTTT. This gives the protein CASTTARSDTQYF.